The present TCR beta chain was sequenced within a study of blood T cells in healthy people across ages. With regard to this clonotype: The antigen remains undetermined.

The donors, healthy Caucasians from Russia, were aged roughly 6 to 90. For every donor, a draw yielded approximately 9.9 milliliters of peripheral blood. PBMCs numbering at least 7 million were isolated per sample. A second PCR of about 7 to 12 cycles used a sample-barcoded 5' primer and a J-beta primer mix. TCRdb recomputed calls from the 5' RACE reads with MiXCR, one row per CDR3 protein. Of approximately 900,000 distinct CDR3 sequences detected, under 50% appear once; the ten largest clones hold about an eighth. Study-level results: When one million T cells were used, diversity estimates were thought to be underestimates.

This TCR derives from a man younger than 40 in good health. Sequencing was carried out using blood.

Here the CDR3 DNA reads TGCGCCAGCAGCCAAGCTCGACAGGACTACGAGCAGTACTTC. Translation gives CASSQARQDYEQYF. The V call is TRBV4-3, the J call TRBJ2-7, with a tentative D call TRBD1 (6 bases). Germline V gene data show CDR1 as LGHNA and CDR2 as YSLEER. V lost 1 base and J 3 bases, leaving 10 bases between the germline ends. The CDR3 is made up of 14 amino acids.